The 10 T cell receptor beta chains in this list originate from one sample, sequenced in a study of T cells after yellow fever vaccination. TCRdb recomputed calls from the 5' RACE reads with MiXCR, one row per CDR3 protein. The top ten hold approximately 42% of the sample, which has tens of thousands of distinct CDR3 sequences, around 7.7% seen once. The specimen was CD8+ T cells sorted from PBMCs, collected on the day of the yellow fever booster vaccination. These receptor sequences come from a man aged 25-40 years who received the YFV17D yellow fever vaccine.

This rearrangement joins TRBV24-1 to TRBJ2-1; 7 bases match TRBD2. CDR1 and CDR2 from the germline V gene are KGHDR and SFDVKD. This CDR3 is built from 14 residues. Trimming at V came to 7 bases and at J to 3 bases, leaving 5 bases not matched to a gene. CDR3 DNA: TGTGCCACCAGGGAGACTAGCAGCTACAATGAGCAGTTCTTC. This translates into CATRETSSYNEQFF.

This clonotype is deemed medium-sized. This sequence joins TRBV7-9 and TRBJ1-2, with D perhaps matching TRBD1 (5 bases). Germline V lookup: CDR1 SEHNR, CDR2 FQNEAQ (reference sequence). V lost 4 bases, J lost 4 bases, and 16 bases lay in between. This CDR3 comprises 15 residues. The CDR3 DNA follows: TGTGCCAGCAGCTCCACCTCAGGGTCGAGCTATGGCTACACCTTC. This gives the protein CASSSTSGSSYGYTF. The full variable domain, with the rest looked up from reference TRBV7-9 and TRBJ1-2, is DTGVSQNPRHKITKRGQNVTFRCDPISEHNRLYWYRQTLGQGPEFLTYFQNEAQLEKSRLLSDRFSAERPKGSFSTLEIQRTEQGDSAMYLCASSSTSGSSYGYTFGSGTRLTVV.

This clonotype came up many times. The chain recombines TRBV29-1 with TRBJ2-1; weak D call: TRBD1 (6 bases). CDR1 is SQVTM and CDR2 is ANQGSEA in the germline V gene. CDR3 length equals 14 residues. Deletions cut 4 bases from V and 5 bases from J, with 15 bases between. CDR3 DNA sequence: TGCAGCGTTGCCGGGGCAGGGGCTCACAATGAGCAGTTCTTC. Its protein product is CSVAGAGAHNEQFF.

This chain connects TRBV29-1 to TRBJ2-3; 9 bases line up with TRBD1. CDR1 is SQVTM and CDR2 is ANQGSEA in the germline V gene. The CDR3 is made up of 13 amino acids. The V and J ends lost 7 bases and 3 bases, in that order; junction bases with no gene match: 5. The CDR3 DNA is TGCAGCGGGGGGACAGGGATAACAGATACGCAGTATTTT. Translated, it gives CSGGTGITDTQYF.

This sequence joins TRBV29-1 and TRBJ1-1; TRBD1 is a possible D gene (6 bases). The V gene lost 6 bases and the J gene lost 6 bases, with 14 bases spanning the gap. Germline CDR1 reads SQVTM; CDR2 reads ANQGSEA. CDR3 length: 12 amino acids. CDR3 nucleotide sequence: TGCAGCGTCCAAAAGGGGGGACCTGAAGCTTTCTTT. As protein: CSVQKGGPEAFF. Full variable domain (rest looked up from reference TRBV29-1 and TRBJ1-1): SAVISQKPSRDICQRGTSLTIQCQVDSQVTMMFWYRQQPGQSLTLIATANQGSEATYESGFVIDKFPISRPNLTFSTLTVSNMSPEDSSIYLCSVQKGGPEAFFGQGTRLTVV.

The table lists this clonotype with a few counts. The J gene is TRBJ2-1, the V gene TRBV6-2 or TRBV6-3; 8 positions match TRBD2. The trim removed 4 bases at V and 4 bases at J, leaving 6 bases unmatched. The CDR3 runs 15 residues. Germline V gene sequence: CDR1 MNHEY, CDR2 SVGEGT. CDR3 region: CASSSPLAGYNEQFF. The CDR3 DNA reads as TGTGCCAGCAGTTCTCCCTTAGCGGGGTACAATGAGCAGTTCTTC.

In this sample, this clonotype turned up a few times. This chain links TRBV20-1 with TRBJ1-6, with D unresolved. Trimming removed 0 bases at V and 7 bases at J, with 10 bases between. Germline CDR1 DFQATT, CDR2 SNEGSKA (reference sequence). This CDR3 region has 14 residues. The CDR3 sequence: CSARDLGDNSPLHF. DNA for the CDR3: TGCAGTGCTAGAGATCTAGGAGACAATTCACCCCTCCACTTT.

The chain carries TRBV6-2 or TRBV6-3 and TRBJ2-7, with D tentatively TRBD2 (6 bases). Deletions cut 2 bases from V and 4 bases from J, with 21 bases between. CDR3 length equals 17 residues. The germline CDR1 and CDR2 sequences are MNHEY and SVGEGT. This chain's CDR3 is CASSYAPPSSRGYEQYF. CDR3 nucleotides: TGTGCCAGCAGTTACGCCCCTCCTAGCAGTCGGGGGTACGAGCAGTACTTC.

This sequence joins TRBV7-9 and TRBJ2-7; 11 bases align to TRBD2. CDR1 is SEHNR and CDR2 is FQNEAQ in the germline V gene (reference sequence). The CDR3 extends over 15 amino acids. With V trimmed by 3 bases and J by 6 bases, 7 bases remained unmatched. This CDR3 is CASSLTSGTTPEQYF. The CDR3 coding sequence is TGTGCCAGCAGCTTGACTAGCGGGACCACCCCCGAGCAGTACTTC. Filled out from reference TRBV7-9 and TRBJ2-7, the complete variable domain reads DTGVSQNPRHKITKRGQNVTFRCDPISEHNRLYWYRQTLGQGPEFLTYFQNEAQLEKSRLLSDRFSAERPKGSFSTLEIQRTEQGDSAMYLCASSLTSGTTPEQYFGPGTRLTVT.

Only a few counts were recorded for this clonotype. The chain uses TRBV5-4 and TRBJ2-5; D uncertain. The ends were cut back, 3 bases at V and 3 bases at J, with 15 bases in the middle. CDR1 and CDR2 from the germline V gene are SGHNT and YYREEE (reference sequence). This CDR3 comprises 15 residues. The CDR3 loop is CASSSFLGPEETQYF. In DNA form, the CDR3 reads TGTGCCAGCAGCTCCTTTCTTGGGCCCGAAGAGACCCAGTACTTC.